The clone carrying this T cell receptor (beta chain) occurred many times. Its specificity is unknown. The sample comes from a study of T-cell memory formation after mild COVID-19. The CDR3 contains 15 residues. V gave up 5 bases and J gave up 5 bases; unmatched junction bases: 5. Germline-derived CDR1 and CDR2 are MDHEN and SYDVKM. Study-wide results and caveats: Contracting CD4+ clones sat mainly in CM and EM; CD8+ in EMRA. Clones shrinking from day 15 to 85 showed even CD4/CD8 mixes; later expanders tilted CD4+.

The 5'RACE method, run with constant-segment primers, produced TCR alpha and TCR beta cDNA libraries (carrying sample barcodes and UMIs). Each CDR3 protein is one row after TCRdb ran MiXCR on the 5' RACE reads. Of 300,000 to 400,000 distinct CDR3 sequences listed, roughly 13% are singletons. V is TRBV28 and J is TRBJ2-2; 10 bases are shared with TRBD1. Sequencing was carried out using PBMCs or a T cell subset sorted from them (not recorded which). The receptor was isolated from a man between 18 and 29 years old who had mild COVID-19 (a few samples of this study predate the infection). Cell type and time point are not known. The CDR3 loop is CASSAPGQGTGELFF. The CDR3 DNA sequence: TGTGCCAGCAGTGCACCGGGACAGGGGACCGGGGAGCTGTTTTTT.